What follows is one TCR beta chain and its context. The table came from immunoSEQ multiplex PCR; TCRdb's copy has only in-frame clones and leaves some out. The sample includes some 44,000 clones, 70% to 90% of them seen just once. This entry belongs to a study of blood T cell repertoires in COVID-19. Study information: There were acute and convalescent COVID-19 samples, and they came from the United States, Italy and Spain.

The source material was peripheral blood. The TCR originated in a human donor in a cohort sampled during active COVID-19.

Written as DNA, the CDR3 is TGTGCCAGCAGCCCTACCCCGGGGGATACGCAGTATTTT. The encoded protein is CASSPTPGDTQYF. The V and J genes are TRBV5-4 and TRBJ2-3; D is perhaps TRBD2 (5 bases). Germline CDR1 and CDR2: SGHNT and YYREEE (reference sequence). The V and J ends lost 4 bases and 6 bases respectively, with 12 bases between them. This CDR3 has 13 residues.